The clone carrying this TCR beta chain was seen ten or more times. Template switching with 5'RACE generated the TCR cDNA and added a universal primer site and UMIs. Each CDR3 protein is one row after TCRdb ran MiXCR on the 5' RACE reads. This sample has around 11,000 distinct CDR3 sequences, with under 5.5% found just once. The sample is drawn from a study of T cells after yellow fever vaccination. Findings and caveats of the study: In sorted memory subsets at day 0, almost all vaccine-responding clonotypes were below detection. Only a small proportion of the clonotypes turned up in both the CD4 and the CD8 compartments, likely arising from convergent recombination.

There are 14 residues in the CDR3. The V end lost 0 bases, the J end lost 2 bases, and 5 bases lay between the germline ends. Germline V gives CDR1 SGHRS, CDR2 YFSETQ. The sequence was collected from a man in his late teens or twenties who received the YFV17D yellow fever vaccine. The chain links TRBV5-1 to TRBJ1-4, with unresolved D. The sequenced sample was PBMCs, either bulk or a sorted T-cell subset (CD4+, CD8+, memory, or dextramer-sorted; not recorded which), obtained around 15 days after the first yellow fever vaccination. The CDR3 region is CASSLAGTNEKLFF. The CDR3 DNA is TGCGCCAGCAGCTTGGCCGGGACTAATGAAAAACTGTTTTTT.